This T cell receptor beta chain emerged from a study of T cell repertoires in cytomegalovirus infection. Across the study: In public TCR beta signatures, there were indications of both CMV infection and matching HLA type.

TCRdb reanalysed the reads using MiXCR and keeps one entry per CDR3 protein. The repertoire consists of around 450,000 distinct CDR3 sequences, with approximately 33% occurring once and the leading ten covering around 13%. V lost 5 bases, J lost 7 bases, and 12 bases lay in between. The germline V gene encodes CDR1 SGHAT and CDR2 FQNNGV. The CDR3 has 13 residues. About this clonotype: A much larger clonotype is one base distant, so this may be a read error. A read error is likely, as this CDR3 ends without the conserved phenylalanine or tryptophan.

The sample was PBMCs. This receptor was obtained from a human donor in good health (CMV status not recorded). Some clones in this sample may be carry-over from other donors' samples. This rearrangement joins TRBV11-2 to TRBJ2-1; D unclear. The CDR3 DNA reads TGTGCCAGCAGCGGAAAACAAGGAAATGAGCAGTTCTTA. Protein product: CASSGKQGNEQFL.